This TCR beta chain was identified in a study of blood T cell repertoires in COVID-19. Study-level background: PBMCs, B-cell-depleted T cells, or T cells provided the cDNA or gDNA that made up the material.

Measured with immunoSEQ multiplex PCR; TCRdb has only the in-frame clones, and not every one. The sample comprises under 200,000 clones, 82% of which are singletons, and 4% to 6.5% rests with the top ten. From germline, CDR1 is LNHDA and CDR2 SQIVND (reference sequence). With 3 bases removed from V and 9 bases from J, the gap between germline ends came to 12 bases. The CDR3 is made up of 13 amino acids. Individuals aged roughly 18 to 90 years were recruited from about two dozen US areas. Sequenced: PBMCs or T cells enriched from blood (not recorded which). The source is a woman between 55 and 75 years old with acute COVID-19. The J gene is TRBJ1-5, the V gene TRBV19; TRBD1 might be the D (5 bases). For the CDR3, the DNA is TGTGCCAGTAGTATCGGGTCCGGGGGGCCCCAGCATTTT. It encodes CASSIGSGGPQHF. The entire variable domain, with the rest obtained from reference TRBV19 and TRBJ1-5, is as follows: DGGITQSPKYLFRKEGQNVTLSCEQNLNHDAMYWYRQDPGQGLRLIYYSQIVNDFQKGDIAEGYSVSREKKESFPLTVTSAQKNPTAFYLCASSIGSGGPQHFGDGTRLSIL.